A selection of T cell receptor beta chains follows, all from one sample in a study of shared clonotypes between healthy human individuals. Some clones are missing from TCRdb's copy, which holds only in-frame ones; the method was immunoSEQ multiplex PCR. The data contain millions of clones, over 85% of them seen just once; the ten biggest clones take up around 0.15%. The sample was naive CD4+ T cells sorted from blood. These receptors were taken from a man younger than 35 in good health. The CDR3 runs from the conserved cysteine through the conserved F or W. Fields, in order: CDR3 length, V gene, J gene, clone size, D gene, CDR3 protein, CDR3 DNA. D genes are given only for firm matches. Clone size, where shown, is once, few, many, or a class for clones that have expanded.

len: 14; v_gene: TRBV5-1; j_gene: TRBJ1-1; abundance: NA; d_gene: NA; CDR3aa: CASSFRQSDTEAFF; CDR3nt: TGCGCCAGCAGCTTTCGTCAGTCCGACACTGAAGCTTTCTTT
len: 13; v_gene: TRBV4-1; j_gene: TRBJ2-5; abundance: NA; d_gene: TRBD1; CDR3aa: CASGQGVQETQYF; CDR3nt: TGCGCCAGCGGACAGGGCGTTCAAGAGACCCAGTACTTC
len: 16; v_gene: TRBV11-2; j_gene: TRBJ2-1; abundance: NA; d_gene: NA; CDR3aa: CASSLVGGQRANEQFF; CDR3nt: TGTGCCAGCAGCTTAGTGGGGGGACAGAGGGCCAATGAGCAGTTCTTC
len: 14; v_gene: TRBV27; j_gene: TRBJ2-7; abundance: NA; d_gene: TRBD2; CDR3aa: CASGPWTSDHEQYF; CDR3nt: TGTGCCAGCGGCCCGTGGACTAGCGACCACGAGCAGTACTTC
len: 17; v_gene: TRBV4-3; j_gene: TRBJ1-1; abundance: NA; d_gene: TRBD1; CDR3aa: CASNSRQGADVNTEAFF; CDR3nt: TGCGCCAGCAATTCTCGACAGGGGGCTGATGTGAACACTGAAGCTTTCTTT
len: 14; v_gene: TRBV14; j_gene: TRBJ1-6; abundance: NA; d_gene: NA; CDR3aa: CASSPFGAESPLHF; CDR3nt: TGTGCCAGCAGCCCCTTCGGGGCCGAGTCACCCCTCCACTTT
len: 15; v_gene: TRBV5-6; j_gene: TRBJ2-7; abundance: NA; d_gene: TRBD1; CDR3aa: CASSSPGQGAREQYF; CDR3nt: TGTGCCAGCAGCTCACCGGGACAGGGGGCTCGTGAGCAGTACTTC
len: 15; v_gene: TRBV6-1; j_gene: TRBJ1-5; abundance: NA; d_gene: NA; CDR3aa: CASSTLGIGNQPQHF; CDR3nt: TGTGCCAGCAGTACCTTAGGTATCGGCAATCAGCCCCAGCATTTT
len: 12; v_gene: TRBV29-1; j_gene: TRBJ2-1; abundance: NA; d_gene: NA; CDR3aa: CSVQSSYNEQFF; CDR3nt: TGCAGCGTTCAGAGCTCCTACAATGAGCAGTTCTTC
len: 14; v_gene: TRBV6-5; j_gene: TRBJ1-1; abundance: NA; d_gene: NA; CDR3aa: CASREGSVFTEAFF; CDR3nt: TGTGCCAGCAGGGAAGGGTCAGTTTTTACTGAAGCTTTCTTT
len: 14; v_gene: TRBV5-4; j_gene: TRBJ1-1; abundance: NA; d_gene: NA; CDR3aa: CASSLGAMNTEAFF; CDR3nt: TGTGCCAGCAGCTTGGGGGCCATGAACACTGAAGCTTTCTTT
len: 14; v_gene: TRBV7-9; j_gene: TRBJ2-5; abundance: NA; d_gene: NA; CDR3aa: CASSLATVQETQYF; CDR3nt: TGTGCCAGCAGCTTAGCGACAGTCCAAGAGACCCAGTACTTC
len: 15; v_gene: TRBV6-1; j_gene: TRBJ1-4; abundance: once; d_gene: NA; CDR3aa: CASSLLEGPNEKLFF; CDR3nt: TGTGCCAGCAGTTTGCTAGAGGGGCCTAATGAAAAACTGTTTTTT
len: 15; v_gene: TRBV6-6; j_gene: TRBJ1-1; abundance: NA; d_gene: TRBD1; CDR3aa: CASRTRTGTLIGAFF; CDR3nt: TGTGCCAGCAGGACACGGACAGGGACGCTAATAGGAGCTTTCTTT
len: 14; v_gene: TRBV5-1; j_gene: TRBJ2-7; abundance: NA; d_gene: NA; CDR3aa: CASSLGQGGYEQYF; CDR3nt: TGCGCCAGCAGCTTGGGGCAGGGCGGCTACGAGCAGTACTTC
len: 17; v_gene: TRBV29-1; j_gene: TRBJ2-3; abundance: once; d_gene: TRBD2; CDR3aa: CSVEEGGASGRVDTQYF; CDR3nt: TGCAGCGTTGAAGAGGGGGGAGCTAGCGGGAGAGTAGATACGCAGTATTTT
len: 13; v_gene: TRBV27; j_gene: TRBJ2-3; abundance: NA; d_gene: TRBD1; CDR3aa: CASTGQGTDTQYF; CDR3nt: TGTGCCAGCACGGGACAGGGGACAGATACGCAGTATTTT
len: 14; v_gene: TRBV9; j_gene: TRBJ2-1; abundance: NA; d_gene: NA; CDR3aa: CASSVSGAGNEQFF; CDR3nt: TGTGCCAGCAGCGTTAGCGGAGCGGGCAATGAGCAGTTCTTC
len: 15; v_gene: TRBV7-2; j_gene: TRBJ2-6; abundance: NA; d_gene: NA; CDR3aa: CASREGSSGANVLTF; CDR3nt: TGTGCCAGCAGGGAGGGGTCCTCTGGGGCCAACGTCCTGACTTTC
len: 14; v_gene: TRBV6-5; j_gene: TRBJ1-5; abundance: NA; d_gene: TRBD1; CDR3aa: CASSLTGDGQPQHF; CDR3nt: TGTGCCAGCAGCTTGACAGGGGACGGCCAGCCCCAGCATTTT
len: 17; v_gene: TRBV2; j_gene: TRBJ2-5; abundance: NA; d_gene: NA; CDR3aa: CASSALRARPLEETQYF; CDR3nt: TGTGCCAGCAGTGCCCTCCGCGCCCGACCTCTTGAAGAGACCCAGTACTTC
len: 13; v_gene: TRBV30; j_gene: TRBJ1-1; abundance: few; d_gene: TRBD1; CDR3aa: CAWSAQGAISAFF; CDR3nt: TGTGCCTGGAGCGCACAGGGGGCTATCTCTGCTTTCTTT
len: 14; v_gene: TRBV5-1; j_gene: TRBJ2-3; abundance: NA; d_gene: NA; CDR3aa: CASSDSIGTDTQYF; CDR3nt: TGCGCCAGCAGCGACTCGATAGGCACAGATACGCAGTATTTT
len: 15; v_gene: TRBV2; j_gene: TRBJ1-3; abundance: once; d_gene: NA; CDR3aa: CASSEVRSSGNTIYF; CDR3nt: TGTGCCAGCAGTGAAGTCAGATCCTCTGGAAACACCATATATTTT
len: 16; v_gene: TRBV7-2; j_gene: TRBJ1-3; abundance: NA; d_gene: NA; CDR3aa: CASSLAYTASGNTIYF; CDR3nt: TGTGCCAGCAGCTTAGCGTACACAGCCTCTGGAAACACCATATATTTT
len: 15; v_gene: TRBV19; j_gene: TRBJ1-6; abundance: NA; d_gene: TRBD1; CDR3aa: CASSIEQGIESPLHF; CDR3nt: TGTGCCAGTAGTATCGAACAGGGGATTGAATCACCCCTCCACTTT
len: 12; v_gene: TRBV30; j_gene: TRBJ1-6; abundance: few; d_gene: TRBD1; CDR3aa: CAWRGQQSPLHF; CDR3nt: TGTGCCTGGAGGGGACAGCAATCACCCCTCCACTTT
len: 13; v_gene: TRBV5-4; j_gene: TRBJ1-4; abundance: NA; d_gene: NA; CDR3aa: CASSWRGDEKLFF; CDR3nt: TGTGCCAGCAGTTGGAGGGGAGACGAAAAACTGTTTTTT
len: 16; v_gene: TRBV25-1; j_gene: TRBJ2-3; abundance: NA; d_gene: TRBD2; CDR3aa: CASRGTSGRATDTQYF; CDR3nt: TGTGCCAGCCGGGGGACTAGCGGGAGGGCTACAGATACGCAGTATTTT
len: 16; v_gene: TRBV18; j_gene: TRBJ2-3; abundance: NA; d_gene: NA; CDR3aa: CASSPSGGGRTDTQYF; CDR3nt: TGTGCCAGCTCACCCTCGGGAGGGGGCCGCACAGATACGCAGTATTTT
len: 16; v_gene: TRBV15; j_gene: TRBJ2-3; abundance: NA; d_gene: NA; CDR3aa: CATSRDLGFGTDTQYF; CDR3nt: TGTGCCACCAGCAGAGATTTGGGGTTCGGCACAGATACGCAGTATTTT
len: 14; v_gene: TRBV25-1; j_gene: TRBJ2-3; abundance: NA; d_gene: NA; CDR3aa: CASSEPGPKDTQYF; CDR3nt: TGTGCCAGCAGTGAACCAGGCCCGAAGGATACGCAGTATTTT
len: 16; v_gene: TRBV7-2; j_gene: TRBJ2-5; abundance: NA; d_gene: TRBD2; CDR3aa: CASSARTSGRSETQYF; CDR3nt: TGTGCCAGCAGCGCCCGGACTAGCGGGAGGAGCGAGACCCAGTACTTC
len: 12; v_gene: TRBV6-6; j_gene: TRBJ1-2; abundance: NA; d_gene: TRBD1; CDR3aa: CAISLDRRGYTF; CDR3nt: TGTGCCATCAGTTTGGACAGGAGGGGCTACACCTTC
len: 15; v_gene: TRBV28; j_gene: TRBJ2-5; abundance: NA; d_gene: NA; CDR3aa: CASSFGGEGQETQYF; CDR3nt: TGTGCCAGCAGTTTTGGTGGGGAAGGGCAAGAGACCCAGTACTTC
len: 13; v_gene: TRBV30; j_gene: TRBJ2-7; abundance: NA; d_gene: NA; CDR3aa: CAWSQGWSYEQYF; CDR3nt: TGTGCCTGGAGCCAGGGGTGGTCCTACGAGCAGTACTTC
len: 15; v_gene: TRBV5-4; j_gene: TRBJ2-1; abundance: NA; d_gene: NA; CDR3aa: CASSYYQSSYNEQFF; CDR3nt: TGTGCCAGCAGCTATTATCAGAGCTCCTACAATGAGCAGTTCTTC
len: 16; v_gene: TRBV13; j_gene: TRBJ2-3; abundance: NA; d_gene: TRBD1; CDR3aa: CASSPLGTGGPDTQYF; CDR3nt: TGTGCCAGCAGCCCGTTAGGGACAGGGGGCCCAGATACGCAGTATTTT
len: 18; v_gene: TRBV4-1; j_gene: TRBJ1-4; abundance: NA; d_gene: NA; CDR3aa: CASSQVGGAQKANEKLFF; CDR3nt: TGCGCCAGCAGCCAAGTCGGAGGGGCACAGAAAGCTAATGAAAAACTGTTTTTT
len: 14; v_gene: TRBV5-1; j_gene: TRBJ2-7; abundance: NA; d_gene: NA; CDR3aa: CASSAEGLNYEQYF; CDR3nt: TGCGCCAGCAGCGCAGAGGGACTGAACTACGAGCAGTACTTC
len: 15; v_gene: TRBV18; j_gene: TRBJ1-2; abundance: NA; d_gene: TRBD1; CDR3aa: CASSPLGTANYGYTF; CDR3nt: TGTGCCAGCTCACCTCTCGGGACAGCTAACTATGGCTACACCTTC
len: 15; v_gene: TRBV10-2; j_gene: TRBJ1-2; abundance: NA; d_gene: NA; CDR3aa: CASRLGTGDGYGYTF; CDR3nt: TGCGCCAGCAGACTAGGGACTGGGGACGGCTATGGCTACACCTTC
len: 14; v_gene: TRBV28; j_gene: TRBJ2-3; abundance: NA; d_gene: TRBD2; CDR3aa: CASRRSGGADTQYF; CDR3nt: TGTGCCAGCAGGAGAAGCGGGGGGGCAGATACGCAGTATTTT
len: 16; v_gene: TRBV7-2; j_gene: TRBJ2-1; abundance: NA; d_gene: TRBD2; CDR3aa: CASSLAAAGPYNEQFF; CDR3nt: TGTGCCAGCAGCTTAGCGGCAGCGGGGCCCTACAATGAGCAGTTCTTC
len: 14; v_gene: TRBV5-8; j_gene: TRBJ2-5; abundance: NA; d_gene: NA; CDR3aa: CASSLSHQQETQYF; CDR3nt: TGTGCCAGCAGCTTGTCACACCAGCAGGAGACCCAGTACTTC
len: 15; v_gene: TRBV18; j_gene: TRBJ1-3; abundance: NA; d_gene: TRBD1; CDR3aa: CASSPRQGVGNTIYF; CDR3nt: TGTGCCAGCTCACCAAGACAGGGTGTCGGAAACACCATATATTTT
len: 15; v_gene: TRBV5-1; j_gene: TRBJ2-2; abundance: NA; d_gene: NA; CDR3aa: CASSLDLSNTGELFF; CDR3nt: TGCGCCAGCAGCTTGGACCTGTCGAACACCGGGGAGCTGTTTTTT
len: 15; v_gene: TRBV5-6; j_gene: TRBJ2-7; abundance: NA; d_gene: NA; CDR3aa: CASSPRTGKSYEQYF; CDR3nt: TGTGCCAGCAGCCCCCGGACGGGGAAATCCTACGAGCAGTACTTC
len: 14; v_gene: TRBV7-9; j_gene: TRBJ1-2; abundance: NA; d_gene: NA; CDR3aa: CASEPAGGSYGYTF; CDR3nt: TGTGCCAGCGAACCCGCTGGGGGAAGTTATGGCTACACCTTC
len: 16; v_gene: TRBV7-9; j_gene: TRBJ2-3; abundance: NA; d_gene: TRBD2; CDR3aa: CASSFKIAGATDTQYF; CDR3nt: TGTGCCAGCAGCTTCAAGATAGCGGGAGCCACAGATACGCAGTATTTT
len: 13; v_gene: TRBV29-1; j_gene: TRBJ2-2; abundance: NA; d_gene: NA; CDR3aa: CSVGLPNTGELFF; CDR3nt: TGCAGCGTTGGACTCCCGAACACCGGGGAGCTGTTTTTT
len: 13; v_gene: TRBV29-1; j_gene: TRBJ2-5; abundance: NA; d_gene: TRBD2; CDR3aa: CSPERGGHETQYF; CDR3nt: TGCAGCCCCGAGCGGGGGGGCCACGAGACCCAGTACTTC
len: 14; v_gene: TRBV30; j_gene: TRBJ2-2; abundance: NA; d_gene: NA; CDR3aa: CAWNYYANTGELFF; CDR3nt: TGTGCCTGGAACTATTACGCGAACACCGGGGAGCTGTTTTTT
len: 14; v_gene: TRBV6-1; j_gene: TRBJ2-5; abundance: NA; d_gene: TRBD1; CDR3aa: CASSAGQGSGTQYF; CDR3nt: TGTGCCAGCAGTGCGGGACAGGGATCCGGGACCCAGTACTTC